The 3 T cell receptor beta chains listed next were all sequenced from one sample in a study (dated by TCRdb to 2013 to 2016). The protocol used for the library was 5' RACE. Instrument used: Illumina MiSeq. TCRdb applied fastp at Q25 and MiXCR to the public reads, then kept only in-frame beta chains. Entries that share a CDR3 protein sequence are merged under the most common genes and DNA. Across this sample there are roughly 52,000 distinct CDR3 sequences, with roughly 15% seen only once. The ten top clones hold approximately 2.3% of the sample. The sample taken for sequencing was naive CD4+ T cells sorted from blood. The cell subset or site label here, explained by the study, means: naive CD4+ T cells, CD4+CD45RA+CD25-. The receptor set was obtained from a female donor with breast cancer.

This clonotype was counted at least ten times. The CDR3 bases are TGCGCCAGCAGCGCCCAATCGGCGAACTATGGCTACACCTTC. Translated, it gives CASSAQSANYGYTF. The chain uses TRBV5-1 and TRBJ1-2; D ambiguous. V was clipped by 4 bases and J by 2 bases, with 12 bases between them. Per germline, CDR1 SGHRS and CDR2 YFSETQ. This CDR3 region has 14 residues.

The rearrangement joins TRBV27 to TRBJ2-3; D ambiguous. The V and J ends lost 4 bases and 5 bases respectively, with 16 bases between them. The CDR3 is made up of 15 amino acids. Germline V gene sequence: CDR1 MNHEY, CDR2 SMNVEV (reference sequence). The CDR3 is CASSSTPFTGDTQYF. The CDR3, as DNA: TGTGCCAGCAGTTCGACGCCCTTTACGGGAGATACGCAGTATTTT.

Remarks on this clonotype: This sequence may be a read error, since a much larger clone differs from it by one base. The V gene is TRBV12-2, the J gene TRBJ2-5; the DNA was not compared with TRBD1, the D call given in the table. TRBV12-2 is shown as a pseudogene. The CDR3 is 16 residues long. The CDR3 loop reads CASPSFGGAVQETQYF. The CDR3 coding sequence is TGTGCAAGTCCCTCGTTTGGGGGAGCCGTCCAAGAGACCCAGTACTTC.